The 7 T cell receptor beta chains below come from one sample, sequenced in a study of T cells in Graves' hyperthyroidism and ophthalmopathy. RNA transcripts provided the source from which TCR beta CDR3 regions were amplified. TCR CDR3 regions were first amplified by RT-PCR with HTBI primers. Using its own MiXCR run on the multiplex PCR reads, TCRdb lists one record per CDR3 protein. Among around 300,000 distinct CDR3 sequences listed, roughly 18% were seen once. The source material was blood. These receptor sequences come from a man aged 45 to 65 with Graves' ophthalmopathy.

The chain has TRBV6-1 and TRBJ1-2; the match to TRBD1 covers 7 bases. The trim removed 5 bases at V and 6 bases at J, leaving 12 bases unmatched. The V gene's germline CDR1 is MNHNS and CDR2 SASEGT. CDR3 length: 15 amino acids. The CDR3 sequence is CASSLGQVELNGYTF. As DNA, the CDR3 is TGTGCCAGCAGTCTCGGACAGGTCGAGCTCAATGGCTACACCTTC.

This clonotype has more than one count but fewer than ten. The J gene is TRBJ1-2, the V gene TRBV7-9, with D unclear. This CDR3 has 17 residues. Germline CDR1 SEHNR, CDR2 FQNEAQ (reference sequence). V lost 4 bases and J lost 0, with 18 bases in between. The CDR3 bases are TGTGCCAGCAGCTCCACGGCGGGGTCCGAAGCTAACTATGGCTACACCTTC. Translated, it gives CASSSTAGSEANYGYTF.

This clonotype has a handful of counts. V is TRBV20-1 and J is TRBJ2-1; no firm D call. Looked up from germline, CDR1 is DFQATT and CDR2 is SNEGSKA (reference sequence). The CDR3 contains 11 residues. Trimming pared 3 bases from V and 8 bases from J, leaving 8 bases between. The CDR3 reads CSASRPDEQFF. In nucleotides, the CDR3 is TGCAGTGCTAGTCGACCGGATGAGCAGTTCTTC.

This clonotype has only a few counts. The chain has TRBV30 and TRBJ2-1; unclear D gene. In germline, CDR1 is GTSNPN, CDR2 SVGIG (reference sequence). Deletions cut 3 bases from V and 8 bases from J, with 14 bases between. This CDR3 has 13 amino acids. CDR3 sequence: CAWSLLSGDEQFF. In nucleotides, the CDR3 is TGTGCCTGGAGCCTCCTCTCGGGCGATGAGCAGTTCTTC.

The chain has TRBV10-3 and TRBJ2-7, with TRBD1 matching 10 bases. Trimming removed 9 bases from V and 0 bases from J; junction bases left unmatched: 8. The CDR3 runs to 15 residues. Germline CDR1 is ENHRY and CDR2 is SYGVKD. In nucleotides, the CDR3 is TGTGCCATTGGCCCGGGACAGGGGCCCTCCTACGAGCAGTACTTC. Protein sequence: CAIGPGQGPSYEQYF.

In its sample, this clonotype was seen many times. V is TRBV28 and J is TRBJ1-2; TRBD1 matches 7 bases. The length of the CDR3 is 14 residues. From germline, CDR1 is MDHEN and CDR2 SYDVKM. The trim removed 6 bases at V and 2 bases at J, leaving 6 bases unmatched. This CDR3 is CASSPSDRNYGYTF. In DNA form, the CDR3 reads TGTGCCAGCAGCCCCTCGGACAGGAACTATGGCTACACCTTC.

In this sample, this clonotype turned up a few times. The V gene is TRBV28, the J gene TRBJ1-3; no firm D call. Germline V CDR1 and CDR2: MDHEN, SYDVKM. This CDR3 is 12 amino acids long. V was pared by 6 bases and J by 0 bases, with 3 bases between. The CDR3 DNA reads TGTGCCAGCAGGACCTCTGGAAACACCATATATTTT. It specifies CASRTSGNTIYF.